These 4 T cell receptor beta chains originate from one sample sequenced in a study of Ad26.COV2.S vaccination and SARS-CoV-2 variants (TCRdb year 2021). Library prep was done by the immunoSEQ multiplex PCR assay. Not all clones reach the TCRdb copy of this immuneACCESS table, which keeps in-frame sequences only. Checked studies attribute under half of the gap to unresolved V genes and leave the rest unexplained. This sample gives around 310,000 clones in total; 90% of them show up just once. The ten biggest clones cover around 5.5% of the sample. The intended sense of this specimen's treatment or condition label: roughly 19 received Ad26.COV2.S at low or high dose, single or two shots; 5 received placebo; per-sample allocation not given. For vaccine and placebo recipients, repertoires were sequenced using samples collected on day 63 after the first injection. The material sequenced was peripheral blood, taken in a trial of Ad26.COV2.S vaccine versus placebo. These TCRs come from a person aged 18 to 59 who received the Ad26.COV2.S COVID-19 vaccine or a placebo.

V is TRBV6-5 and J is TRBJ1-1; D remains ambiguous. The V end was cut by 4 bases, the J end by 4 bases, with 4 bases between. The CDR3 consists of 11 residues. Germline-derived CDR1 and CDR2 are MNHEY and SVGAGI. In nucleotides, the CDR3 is TGTGCCAGCAGTTTGGGCACTGAAGCTTTCTTT. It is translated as CASSLGTEAFF.

This CDR3 reads CASSTAGTSGRNEQFF. The CDR3 region has the DNA TGTGCCAGCAGCACCGCCGGGACTAGCGGGAGAAATGAGCAGTTCTTC. The chain couples TRBV9 to TRBJ2-1; 14 bases match TRBD2. There are 16 residues in the CDR3. Looked up from germline, CDR1 is SGDLS and CDR2 is YYNGEE. V lost 4 bases to trimming and J lost 7 bases; unmatched junction nucleotides: 7.

CDR3 in amino acids: CASSEAKLFNEKLFF. The CDR3, as DNA: TGTGCCAGCAGTGAAGCGAAGCTATTTAATGAAAAACTGTTTTTT. V gene TRBV2 combines with J gene TRBJ1-4; no clear D gene. Germline assignment: CDR1 SNHLY and CDR2 FYNNEI. Trimming removed 0 bases at V and 4 bases at J, with 9 bases between. The length of the CDR3 is 15 residues.

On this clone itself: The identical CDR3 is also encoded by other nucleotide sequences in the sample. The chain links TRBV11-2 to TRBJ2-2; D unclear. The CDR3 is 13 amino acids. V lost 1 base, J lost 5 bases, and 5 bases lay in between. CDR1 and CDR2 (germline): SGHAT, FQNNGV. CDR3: CASSLAGTGELFF. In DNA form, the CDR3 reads TGTGCCAGCAGCTTAGCGGGTACCGGGGAGCTGTTTTTT.